The 14 T cell receptor beta chains below all came from one sample that was sequenced in a study of T cell changes during pregnancy in multiple sclerosis. Assay used: immunoSEQ multiplex PCR; TCRdb lists only in-frame clones, some missing. Counted here are 25,000 or so clones, about nine tenths occurring once; the ten biggest clones make up 6% to 6.5%. The sequencing here drew on CD8+ T cells from peripheral blood mononuclear cells, taken before pregnancy. The source of these receptors is a female donor with multiple sclerosis, enrolled in a pregnancy study.

The V gene is TRBV29-1, the J gene TRBJ2-3, with 14 bases identical to TRBD2. This CDR3 region has 15 residues. The germline V gene has CDR1 SQVTM and CDR2 ANQGSEA. After removal of 4 bases from V and 3 bases from J, the junction contained 3 bases not matched to a gene. This chain's CDR3 is CSVAGLAGATDTQYF. DNA of the CDR3: TGCAGCGTTGCGGGACTAGCGGGAGCTACAGATACGCAGTATTTT.

Here the CDR3 reads CASSEVKASSSGANVLTF. The CDR3 DNA sequence: TGTGCCAGCAGTGAGGTGAAGGCCTCTAGCTCTGGGGCCAACGTCCTGACTTTC. The chain combines TRBV25-1 with TRBJ2-6; D remains unclear. CDR3 length: 18 amino acids. V was cut by 3 bases and J by 0 bases, with 15 bases left in between. Germline CDR1 and CDR2: MGHDK and SYGVNS.

The CDR3 here is CASSFDPRNYGYTF. CDR3 bases: TGTGCCAGCAGCTTTGACCCGAGGAACTATGGCTACACCTTC. J is TRBJ1-2 and V is TRBV5-4; D is undetermined. From germline, CDR1 is SGHNT and CDR2 YYREEE (reference sequence). Trimming took off 2 bases at V and 2 bases at J, with 10 bases between the two ends. There are 14 residues in the CDR3.

The rearrangement joins TRBV5-1 to TRBJ1-2; 9 positions agree with TRBD1. Losses at the gene ends were 1 base for V and 6 bases for J; bases not matched to a gene: 10. Germline V gene sequence: CDR1 SGHRS, CDR2 YFSETQ. The CDR3 covers 16 residues. The CDR3 DNA is TGCGCCAGCAGCTTGTTCGTTTCTGGACAGGGGAATGGCTACACCTTC. Translating it yields CASSLFVSGQGNGYTF.

The chain is built from TRBV7-6 and TRBJ1-2, with D possibly being TRBD1 (6 bases). V was shortened by 4 bases and J by 6 bases, with 12 bases between the two germline ends. The germline gives CDR1 SGHVS, CDR2 FNYEAQ. The CDR3 spans 13 residues. CDR3 nucleotide sequence: TGTGCCAGCAGCTCTACAGGGTACGATGGCTACACCTTC. Its protein is CASSSTGYDGYTF.

The chain has TRBV27 and TRBJ2-5; D uncertain. CDR1 and CDR2 from the germline V gene are MNHEY and SMNVEV (reference sequence). V lost 6 bases to trimming and J lost 5 bases, with 7 bases between them. The CDR3 is 11 amino acids. CDR3: CASSIGETQYF. For the CDR3, the DNA is TGTGCCAGCAGCATCGGGGAGACCCAGTACTTC.

V is TRBV18 and J is TRBJ1-1; 9 bases agree with TRBD1. The germline V gene encodes CDR1 KGHSH and CDR2 LQKENI. The CDR3 length is 15 residues. V shed 3 bases, J shed 7 bases, and the junction held 9 bases outside the gene matches. CDR3 amino acids: CASSPTGTGKGEAFF. In DNA form, the CDR3 reads TGTGCCAGCTCACCCACAGGGACAGGGAAGGGTGAAGCTTTCTTT.

The J gene is TRBJ2-3, the V gene TRBV6-6, with D perhaps TRBD2 (6 bases). Trimming cost V 6 bases and J 5 bases, with 12 bases left between them. The CDR3 extends over 13 amino acids. Germline values: CDR1 MNHNY, CDR2 SVGAGI (reference sequence). CDR3 nucleotide sequence: TGTGCCAGCAGCACGGGAGAGAGAGATACGCAGTATTTT. Translation gives CASSTGERDTQYF.

This sequence joins TRBV5-4 and TRBJ2-7; 7 positions match TRBD2. Trimming took 5 bases from V and 0 from J; bases not matched to a gene: 11. Germline CDR1 and CDR2: SGHNT and YYREEE (reference sequence). The CDR3 has 16 amino acids. The CDR3 sequence: CASRGVGPSGSYEQYF. The CDR3 DNA reads as TGTGCCAGCAGGGGGGTCGGGCCTAGCGGCTCCTACGAGCAGTACTTC.

The chain joins TRBV29-1 to TRBJ1-1; 9 nucleotides line up with TRBD1. Germline CDR1 and CDR2: SQVTM and ANQGSEA. V shed 6 bases, J shed 3 bases, and the junction held 2 bases outside the gene matches. The CDR3 loop spans 12 amino acids. CDR3 sequence: CSVDRGDTEAFF. The CDR3, as DNA: TGCAGCGTGGACAGGGGCGACACTGAAGCTTTCTTT.

The chain links TRBV10-3 to TRBJ1-2; D is unresolved. Per the germline V gene, CDR1 is ENHRY and CDR2 is SYGVKD. The CDR3 is made up of 12 amino acids. V was trimmed by 3 bases and J by 8 bases, leaving 10 bases between them. CDR3 sequence reads: CAISEGRKGYTF. CDR3 bases: TGTGCCATCAGTGAAGGCAGGAAGGGCTACACCTTC.

The chain employs TRBV15 and TRBJ2-7; TRBD1 agrees at 8 bases. Germline CDR1 reads LNHNV; CDR2 reads YYDKDF (reference sequence). J lost 3 bases, V lost 3 bases, and 7 bases had no gene match. This CDR3 is 15 amino acids long. The DNA for the CDR3 is TGTGCCACCAGCAGCACCACAGGGGGAGGCTACGAGCAGTACTTC. It is translated as CATSSTTGGGYEQYF.

The chain joins TRBV7-9 to TRBJ2-7; D is ambiguous. V dropped 5 bases and J dropped 3 bases, with 11 bases sitting between them. CDR1 and CDR2 (germline): SEHNR, FQNEAQ (reference sequence). CDR3 size: 13 residues. The CDR3, as DNA: TGTGCCAGCAGCGCCCCCAGTGGCTACGAGCAGTACTTC. Its protein is CASSAPSGYEQYF.

The rearrangement joins TRBV19 to TRBJ2-6; D unclear. Trimming took off 4 bases at V and 2 bases at J, with 3 bases between the two ends. The CDR3 spans 13 residues. Germline loops: CDR1 LNHDA, CDR2 SQIVND (reference sequence). CDR3 amino acids: CASSTTGANVLTF. CDR3 DNA: TGTGCCAGTAGTACCACTGGGGCCAACGTCCTGACTTTC. Drawing the rest from reference TRBV19 and TRBJ2-6, the complete variable domain is DGGITQSPKYLFRKEGQNVTLSCEQNLNHDAMYWYRQDPGQGLRLIYYSQIVNDFQKGDIAEGYSVSREKKESFPLTVTSAQKNPTAFYLCASSTTGANVLTFGAGSRLTVL.